The 26 T cell receptor beta chains below were found in one sample sequenced in a study of T-cell reconstitution after alpha-beta-depleted transplantation in children. Molecular barcoding with unique molecular identifiers was used for the TCRbeta library. TCRdb re-called the PCR reads through MiXCR, storing one row per CDR3 protein. The data show hundreds of thousands of distinct CDR3 sequences, with around a sixth seen just once and 1.1% held by the top ten. The sequenced sample was PBMCs from the stem cell graft donor, obtained from the stem cell graft. All receptors derive from a human donor who donated a stem cell graft to a child with acute myeloid leukemia.

This clonotype came up many times. The CDR3 protein is CSVDGGAGAFF. The CDR3 coding sequence is TGCAGCGTTGACGGCGGGGCGGGAGCTTTCTTT. The V gene is TRBV29-1, the J gene TRBJ1-1; possible D gene TRBD1, 5 bases. V was trimmed by 3 bases and J by 10 bases, leaving 12 bases between them. CDR1 and CDR2 from the germline V gene are SQVTM and ANQGSEA. CDR3 length: 11 amino acids.

This chain links TRBV15 with TRBJ2-5, with a tentative D call TRBD1 (5 bases). Germline V gene data show CDR1 as LNHNV and CDR2 as YYDKDF (reference sequence). This CDR3 region has 16 residues. V lost 8 bases and J 0 bases, leaving 19 bases between the germline ends. The CDR3 protein is CATRDLGAPYQETQYF. The CDR3 DNA reads TGTGCCACCCGAGACCTAGGGGCCCCGTACCAAGAGACCCAGTACTTC.

This clonotype has at least ten counts. The chain has TRBV20-1 and TRBJ2-7, with D hard to call. This CDR3 spans 15 amino acids. The germline CDR1 and CDR2 sequences are DFQATT and SNEGSKA (reference sequence). Trimming stripped 0 bases from V and 2 bases from J, with 14 bases between. In nucleotides, the CDR3 is TGCAGTGCTAGAGAAAAGGAGTCCAACGCCTACGAGCAGTACTTC. Translation: CSAREKESNAYEQYF.

In its sample, this clonotype was seen a few times. The CDR3 DNA reads TGTGCCAGCAGCCCAGGGATCACTAATGAAAAACTGTTTTTT. Its translation: CASSPGITNEKLFF. The V gene is TRBV7-2, the J gene TRBJ1-4, with D tentatively TRBD1 (5 bases). The CDR3 covers 14 residues. Germline CDR1 SGHTA, CDR2 FQGNSA. Trimming removed 5 bases at V and 2 bases at J, with 9 bases between.

This clonotype was detected ten times or more. The chain carries TRBV7-2 and TRBJ1-2; a possible D gene is TRBD1 (6 bases). The CDR3 totals 15 residues. Trimming took off 6 bases at V and 2 bases at J, with 16 bases between the two ends. Germline CDR1 reads SGHTA; CDR2 reads FQGNSA. This chain's CDR3 is CASSNSIDRNYGYTF. In DNA, the CDR3 is TGTGCCAGCAGTAACTCGATCGACAGGAACTATGGCTACACCTTC. Variable domain in full (rest from reference TRBV7-2 and TRBJ1-2): GAGVSQSPSNKVTEKGKDVELRCDPISGHTALYWYRQSLGQGLEFLIYFQGNSAPDKSGLPSDRFSAERTGGSVSTLTIQRTQQEDSAVYLCASSNSIDRNYGYTFGSGTRLTVV.

This clonotype was detected ten times or more. The rearrangement uses TRBV20-1 and TRBJ1-4; D ambiguous. Deletions cut 3 bases from V and 5 bases from J, with 13 bases between. In germline, CDR1 is DFQATT, CDR2 SNEGSKA (reference sequence). This CDR3 has 14 amino acids. CDR3 region: CSASRSRVNEKLFF. CDR3 nucleotide sequence: TGCAGTGCTAGCAGGAGCCGGGTCAATGAAAAACTGTTTTTT.

In its sample, this clonotype was seen a few times. The chain couples TRBV27 to TRBJ2-5; a weak D match, TRBD1 (5 bases). There are 13 residues in the CDR3. Trimming took off 6 bases at V and 6 bases at J, with 14 bases between the two ends. The V gene's germline CDR1 is MNHEY and CDR2 SMNVEV (reference sequence). CDR3 protein: CASSPTARQTQYF. CDR3 coding DNA: TGTGCCAGCAGCCCGACAGCGCGGCAGACCCAGTACTTC.

CDR3 bases: TGCGCCAGCAGCCGCAAGGGATCTTCGGATTCACCCCTCCACTTT. Encoded protein: CASSRKGSSDSPLHF. V is TRBV4-1 and J is TRBJ1-6, with D uncertain. V lost 4 bases to trimming and J lost 8 bases, with 15 bases between them. Germline values: CDR1 MGHRA, CDR2 YSYEKL. This CDR3 region has 15 residues.

The sample holds a few counts of this clonotype. This chain uses TRBV7-2 with TRBJ1-6; D uncertain. Trimming removed 7 bases at V and 0 bases at J, with 16 bases between. Germline V gene sequence: CDR1 SGHTA, CDR2 FQGNSA. The CDR3 loop spans 17 amino acids. CDR3 DNA: TGTGCCAGCACCCCTGGTAGGCTGAGCTCCTATAATTCACCCCTCCACTTT. Encoded protein: CASTPGRLSSYNSPLHF.

This clonotype showed up many times. V and J are TRBV20-1 and TRBJ2-1, with TRBD2 as a possible D gene (6 bases). CDR3 size: 15 residues. V shed 3 bases and J shed 8 bases, with 20 bases lying between them. Germline loops: CDR1 DFQATT, CDR2 SNEGSKA (reference sequence). For the CDR3, the DNA is TGCAGTGCTAGTGACCCAGCGGGCCCGTGGGATGAGCAGTTCTTC. Its protein product is CSASDPAGPWDEQFF.

This clonotype was seen ten or more times. The rearrangement uses TRBV5-5 and TRBJ2-3; tentative D call: TRBD1 (5 bases). The CDR3 spans 14 residues. Germline V gene data show CDR1 as SGHKS and CDR2 as YYEKEE (reference sequence). V gave up 2 bases and J gave up 5 bases, with 12 bases separating them. CDR3 amino acids: CASSFQGLRDTQYF. The CDR3 region has the DNA TGTGCCAGCAGCTTCCAGGGTTTGAGAGATACGCAGTATTTT. Full variable domain (rest looked up from reference TRBV5-5 and TRBJ2-3): DAGVTQSPTHLIKTRGQQVTLRCSPISGHKSVSWYQQVLGQGPQFIFQYYEKEERGRGNFPDRFSARQFPNYSSELNVNALLLGDSALYLCASSFQGLRDTQYFGPGTRLTVL.

At least ten counts were recorded for this clonotype. The rearrangement uses TRBV4-2 and TRBJ1-1; a weak D match, TRBD1 (5 bases). This CDR3 comprises 11 residues. Germline-derived CDR1 and CDR2 are LGHNA and YNFKEQ. Deletions cut 5 bases from V and 6 bases from J, with 7 bases between. The CDR3 DNA reads as TGTGCCAGCAGCAGGGACTCTGAAGCTTTCTTT. Its translation: CASSRDSEAFF.

The chain links TRBV6-2 or TRBV6-3 to TRBJ2-3; D not certain. Germline CDR1 MNHEY, CDR2 SVGEGT. CDR3 size: 14 residues. V lost 7 bases, J lost 5 bases, and 16 bases lay in between. CDR3 in DNA: TGTGCCAGCAAAGAGACCTTACGCGGAGATACGCAGTATTTT. It translates to CASKETLRGDTQYF.

This sequence joins TRBV11-2 and TRBJ2-1; 13 nucleotides align to TRBD2. J gave up 8 bases and V 4 bases, and 11 bases lay outside the gene matches. This CDR3 is built from 17 residues. The germline CDR1 and CDR2 sequences are SGHAT and FQNNGV. CDR3 nucleotides: TGTGCCAGCAGCTCCCCAGGGCAACTAGCGGGAGGGGATGAGCAGTTCTTC. Translation gives CASSSPGQLAGGDEQFF. Full variable domain (missing parts from reference TRBV11-2 and TRBJ2-1): EAGVAQSPRYKIIEKRQSVAFWCNPISGHATLYWYQQILGQGPKLLIQFQNNGVVDDSQLPKDRFSAERLKGVDSTLKIQPAKLEDSAVYLCASSSPGQLAGGDEQFFGPGTRLTVL.

This clonotype showed up many times. The V and J genes are TRBV20-1 and TRBJ2-3, with 7 bases that match TRBD2. This CDR3 region has 15 residues. From germline, CDR1 is DFQATT and CDR2 SNEGSKA (reference sequence). V was pared by 0 bases and J by 3 bases, with 6 bases of the junction left unmatched. CDR3 sequence: CSARDPGRDTDTQYF. The CDR3 region has the DNA TGCAGTGCTAGAGATCCGGGGAGGGATACAGATACGCAGTATTTT.

This chain uses TRBV18 with TRBJ1-1, with D maybe TRBD1 (6 bases). The CDR3 is 17 residues long. Germline V lookup: CDR1 KGHSH, CDR2 LQKENI. The V gene lost 1 base and the J gene lost 2 bases, with 17 bases spanning the gap. The CDR3 protein is CASSPLEVGAGNTEAFF. The CDR3 coding sequence is TGTGCCAGCTCACCACTAGAGGTGGGGGCCGGTAACACTGAAGCTTTCTTT.

The chain joins TRBV7-2 to TRBJ1-2, with D maybe TRBD1 (6 bases). The V gene lost 6 bases and the J gene lost 3 bases, with 20 bases spanning the gap. This CDR3 has 16 amino acids. The germline gives CDR1 SGHTA, CDR2 FQGNSA. CDR3 sequence reads: CASSPRGPSGDYGYTF. In nucleotides, the CDR3 is TGTGCCAGCAGTCCCCGGGGGCCTTCAGGGGACTATGGCTACACCTTC.

The chain is built from TRBV10-3 and TRBJ2-7, with D possibly matching TRBD2 (6 bases). From germline, CDR1 is ENHRY and CDR2 SYGVKD. CDR3 length: 16 residues. V was pared by 2 bases and J by 1 base, with 15 bases between. The CDR3 sequence is CAISEKEGPPSYEQYV. CDR3 sequence (DNA): TGTGCCATCAGTGAGAAGGAGGGTCCGCCGTCCTACGAGCAGTACGTC.

J is TRBJ1-2 and V is TRBV7-9; 7 bases fit TRBD1. Germline V gene sequence: CDR1 SEHNR, CDR2 FQNEAQ (reference sequence). V trimming: 3 bases; J trimming: 3 bases; junction bases outside the gene matches: 7. The CDR3 covers 15 residues. The CDR3 loop is CASSFPTGRDYGYTF. CDR3 sequence (DNA): TGTGCCAGCAGCTTCCCGACAGGGCGGGACTATGGCTACACCTTC.

This clonotype appeared a few times. This rearrangement joins TRBV7-2 to TRBJ1-3; D gene uncertain. Looked up from germline, CDR1 is SGHTA and CDR2 is FQGNSA. This CDR3 is 14 amino acids long. Trimming cost V 5 bases and J 1 base, with 9 bases left between them. CDR3 sequence (DNA): TGTGCCAGCAGCCCGAGGACGTCTGGAAACACCATATATTTT. The encoded protein is CASSPRTSGNTIYF.

This clonotype has only a few counts. The genes are TRBV20-1 and TRBJ1-4; TRBD1 is a possible D gene (5 bases). V was cut by 3 bases and J by 8 bases, with 22 bases left in between. This CDR3 has 16 amino acids. CDR1 is DFQATT, CDR2 SNEGSKA, per germline (reference sequence). This chain's CDR3 is CSARKRRTGGDEKLFF. The CDR3 DNA reads as TGCAGTGCTAGGAAAAGGAGGACGGGAGGGGACGAAAAACTGTTTTTT.

This clonotype was detected a few times. The rearrangement uses TRBV11-2 and TRBJ2-3; 16 nucleotides align to TRBD2. Looked up from germline, CDR1 is SGHAT and CDR2 is FQNNGV. CDR3 length: 19 amino acids. V lost 1 base to trimming and J lost 7 bases; unmatched junction nucleotides: 11. Here the CDR3 reads CASSLVYGTSGGAMNTQYF. CDR3 nucleotides: TGTGCCAGCAGCTTAGTCTATGGGACTAGCGGGGGGGCTATGAATACGCAGTATTTT.

This clonotype was counted at least ten times. The rearrangement links TRBV7-6 to TRBJ1-1; TRBD1 might be the D (5 bases). Trimming took off 1 base at V and 8 bases at J, with 11 bases between the two ends. This CDR3 comprises 13 residues. CDR1 and CDR2 from the germline V gene are SGHVS and FNYEAQ. CDR3 bases: TGTGCCAGCAGCTTAGGGGGCACCAAGGAAGCTTTCTTT. This sequence encodes CASSLGGTKEAFF.

This clonotype was recorded many times. The chain carries TRBV27 and TRBJ2-7; D is possibly TRBD1 (6 bases). The V gene's germline CDR1 is MNHEY and CDR2 SMNVEV (reference sequence). Trimming shortened V by 6 bases and J by 4 bases, and 16 bases separated the two germline ends. This CDR3 comprises 14 residues. CDR3 sequence reads: CASSPDSGLYEQYF. The CDR3 coding sequence is TGTGCCAGCAGCCCGGACAGCGGACTTTACGAGCAGTACTTC.

The V and J genes are TRBV20-1 and TRBJ2-2; D might be TRBD2 (7 bases). Germline CDR1 and CDR2: DFQATT and SNEGSKA (reference sequence). The CDR3 spans 14 residues. V gave up 3 bases and J gave up 5 bases, with 13 bases separating them. DNA of the CDR3: TGCAGTGCTAGGAGGGGGGGCCTTACCGGGGAGCTGTTTTTT. Its translation is CSARRGGLTGELFF.

This clonotype was recorded a few times. The V and J genes are TRBV5-5 and TRBJ2-7, with D perhaps matching TRBD1 (5 bases). The ends were cut back, 0 bases at V and 7 bases at J, with 11 bases in the middle. Germline-derived CDR1 and CDR2 are SGHKS and YYEKEE (reference sequence). CDR3 length: 13 amino acids. CDR3: CASSLDRRLEQYV. As DNA, the CDR3 is TGTGCCAGCAGCTTGGACAGGCGCCTAGAGCAGTACGTC.